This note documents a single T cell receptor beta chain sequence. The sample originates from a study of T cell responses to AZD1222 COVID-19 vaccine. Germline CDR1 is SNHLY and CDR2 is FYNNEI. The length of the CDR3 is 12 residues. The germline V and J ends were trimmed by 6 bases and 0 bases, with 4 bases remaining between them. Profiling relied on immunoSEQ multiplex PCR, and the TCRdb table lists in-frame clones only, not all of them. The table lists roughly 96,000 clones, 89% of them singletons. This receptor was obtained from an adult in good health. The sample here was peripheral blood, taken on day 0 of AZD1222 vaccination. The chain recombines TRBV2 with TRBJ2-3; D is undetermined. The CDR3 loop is CASSTSTDTQYF. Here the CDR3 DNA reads TGTGCCAGCAGCACTAGCACAGATACGCAGTATTTT.